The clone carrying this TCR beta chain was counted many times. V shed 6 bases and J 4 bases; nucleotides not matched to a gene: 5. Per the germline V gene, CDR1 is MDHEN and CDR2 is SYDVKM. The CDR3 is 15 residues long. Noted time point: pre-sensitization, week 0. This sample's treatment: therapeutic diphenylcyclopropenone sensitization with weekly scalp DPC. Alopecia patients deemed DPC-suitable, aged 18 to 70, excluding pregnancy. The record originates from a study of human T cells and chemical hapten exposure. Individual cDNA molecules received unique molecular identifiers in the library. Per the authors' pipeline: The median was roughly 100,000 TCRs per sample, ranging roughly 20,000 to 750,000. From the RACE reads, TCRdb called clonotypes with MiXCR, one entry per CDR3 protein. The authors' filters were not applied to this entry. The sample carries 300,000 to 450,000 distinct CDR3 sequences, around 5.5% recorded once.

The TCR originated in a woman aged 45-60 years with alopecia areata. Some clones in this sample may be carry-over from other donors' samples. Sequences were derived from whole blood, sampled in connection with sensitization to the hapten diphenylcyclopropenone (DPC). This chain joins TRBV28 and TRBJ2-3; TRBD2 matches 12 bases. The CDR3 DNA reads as TGTGCCAGCAGCCGACTAGCGGGAGTTTCAGATACGCAGTATTTT. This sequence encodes CASSRLAGVSDTQYF.